This passage covers 30 T cell receptor beta chains from one sample sequenced in a study of glioma-infiltrating T cells. The iRepertoire nested amplicon-rescue multiplex PCR amplified TCR alpha and beta CDR3s from RNA. A single record per CDR3 protein comes from TCRdb applying MiXCR to the multiplex PCR reads. Counted here are about 110,000 distinct CDR3 sequences, less than 30% occurring once; the ten biggest clones make up roughly a third. Sequenced sample: glioma tissue, nonneoplastic brain tissue, or PBMCs (not recorded which). Source of these receptors: a human donor with low-grade glioma or glioblastoma, undergoing nonglioma brain surgery, or in good health (not recorded which).

This clonotype has a count of ten or more. The V gene is TRBV7-3, the J gene TRBJ2-2; 10 bases fit TRBD2. The germline V gene encodes CDR1 SGHTA and CDR2 FQGTGA. V gave up 6 bases and J gave up 5 bases; unmatched junction bases: 6. The CDR3 length is 15 residues. The CDR3 DNA is TGTGCCAGCAGTTCGGGACTAGCGAGGACCGGGGAGCTGTTTTTT. This translates into CASSSGLARTGELFF.

This clonotype has at least ten counts. The chain links TRBV6-2 or TRBV6-3 to TRBJ2-3; a possible D gene is TRBD2 (6 bases). Germline V gene data show CDR1 as MNHEY and CDR2 as SVGEGT. V dropped 0 bases and J dropped 2 bases, with 15 bases sitting between them. The CDR3 sequence is 17 residues long. CDR3 nucleotides: TGTGCCAGCAGTTACTCGAGTAGCGGCCCCTACACAGATACGCAGTATTTT. Its translation: CASSYSSSGPYTDTQYF.

Ten or more counts support this clonotype. The chain employs TRBV2 and TRBJ2-7; D not resolved. The CDR3 is 12 amino acids. The ends were cut back, 7 bases at V and 0 bases at J, with 7 bases in the middle. The germline gives CDR1 SNHLY, CDR2 FYNNEI. CDR3 sequence reads: CASTDNSYEQYF. The CDR3 region has the DNA TGTGCCAGCACCGACAACTCCTACGAGCAGTACTTC.

Concerning this clonotype itself: A much larger clone sits a single nucleotide away, making a read error possible. The rearrangement uses TRBV7-2 and TRBJ2-7, with 7 bases matching TRBD1. V was pared by 5 bases and J by 2 bases, with 9 bases of the junction left unmatched. The CDR3 loop spans 15 amino acids. Germline V gives CDR1 SGHTA, CDR2 FQGNSA. This chain's CDR3 is CASSPNTGVPYEQYF. The CDR3, as DNA: TGTGCCAGCAGCCCCAATACAGGGGTCCCCTACGAGCAGTACTTC.

The sample holds one count of this clonotype. This may be a read error, as it is one base from a much larger clone. The V call is TRBV29-1, the J call TRBJ2-1; possibly TRBD1 for D (5 bases). Germline values: CDR1 SQVTM, CDR2 ANQGSEA. V lost 8 bases to trimming and J lost 0 bases, with 14 bases between them. The CDR3 totals 14 residues. The CDR3 is CSSTETVSYNEQFF. CDR3 DNA: TGCAGCTCCACCGAGACAGTCTCCTACAATGAGCAGTTCTTC.

In this sample, this clonotype turned up many times. This chain links TRBV18 with TRBJ2-7; D gene ambiguous. This CDR3 contains 12 residues. Germline loops: CDR1 KGHSH, CDR2 LQKENI. V gave up 0 bases and J gave up 3 bases, with 3 bases separating them. CDR3 coding DNA: TGTGCCAGCTCACCACCGGACTACGAGCAGTACTTC. Encoded protein: CASSPPDYEQYF.

This clonotype came up many times. The chain has TRBV7-2 and TRBJ1-3, with a possible D match to TRBD1 (5 bases). The length of the CDR3 is 16 residues. V was clipped by 4 bases and J by 4 bases, with 17 bases between them. CDR1 SGHTA and CDR2 FQGNSA come from the germline V gene. The CDR3 coding sequence is TGTGCCAGCAGCTCTAACCCGGGACCGGGGGGAAACACCATATATTTT. Translated: CASSSNPGPGGNTIYF.

This clonotype was counted at least ten times. The V call is TRBV19, the J call TRBJ1-1; a possible D gene is TRBD1 (5 bases). Germline V gene lookup returns CDR1 LNHDA and CDR2 SQIVND (reference sequence). The CDR3 length is 16 residues. The ends were cut back, 2 bases at V and 2 bases at J, with 15 bases in the middle. The CDR3 here is CASSIRGSAGNTEAFF. The CDR3 DNA sequence: TGTGCCAGTAGTATAAGGGGCTCGGCAGGAAACACTGAAGCTTTCTTT.

This clonotype appeared many times. The chain joins TRBV7-2 to TRBJ2-7; D is uncertain. V lost 5 bases and J 0 bases, leaving 14 bases between the germline ends. The CDR3 extends over 15 amino acids. Per germline, CDR1 SGHTA and CDR2 FQGNSA. The CDR3 nucleotides are TGTGCCAGCAGCGTTACACGGGTCAGCTCCTACGAGCAGTACTTC. Protein: CASSVTRVSSYEQYF.

This clonotype was seen at least ten times. The chain links TRBV30 to TRBJ1-5; D not resolved. V was clipped by 1 base and J by 1 base, with 14 bases between them. Looked up from germline, CDR1 is GTSNPN and CDR2 is SVGIG (reference sequence). CDR3 size: 16 residues. CDR3 in DNA: TGTGCCTGGAGTGATCTGGGAATGGGAAGCAATCAGCCCCAGCATTTT. Its translation is CAWSDLGMGSNQPQHF.

This clonotype was counted at least ten times. The chain links TRBV20-1 to TRBJ1-2; 9 bases fit TRBD1. Germline V CDR1 and CDR2: DFQATT, SNEGSKA (reference sequence). This CDR3 contains 17 residues. With 0 bases clipped from V and 1 base from J, the junction kept 9 bases outside the gene matches. As DNA, the CDR3 is TGCAGTGCTAGAGATCACGGACAGGGGTTTGTTAACTATGGCTACACCTTC. It yields the protein CSARDHGQGFVNYGYTF.

This clonotype has at least ten counts. The J gene is TRBJ2-6, the V gene TRBV15; no firm D call. Trimming pared 5 bases from V and 1 base from J, leaving 9 bases between. Looked up from germline, CDR1 is LNHNV and CDR2 is YYDKDF (reference sequence). CDR3 length: 15 residues. The CDR3 nucleotides are TGTGCCACCAGCCGAGGACGGTCTGGGGCCAACGTCCTGACTTTC. This translates into CATSRGRSGANVLTF.

Only one count was recorded for this clonotype. For the CDR3, the DNA is TGTGCCAGTAAACTCTCGGTGGAGTCATACTCCGTGCAAGAGACCCAGTACTTC. Its translation is CASKLSVESYSVQETQYF. The chain employs TRBV19 and TRBJ2-1; no reliable D call. Matching the DNA end better, TRBJ2-5 makes the J call doubtful. CDR1 LNHDA and CDR2 SQIVND come from the germline V gene (reference sequence). The CDR3 contains 18 residues.

This clonotype has more than one count but fewer than ten. This chain uses TRBV4-3 with TRBJ2-5; possible D gene TRBD1, 5 bases. CDR1 is LGHNA, CDR2 YSLEER, per germline. V dropped 0 bases and J dropped 4 bases, with 12 bases sitting between them. This CDR3 contains 15 residues. The CDR3 nucleotides read TGCGCCAGCAGCCAAGATTGGAAGGGGCGAGAGACCCAGTACTTC. Protein product: CASSQDWKGRETQYF.

This clonotype has a count of ten or more. CDR3 amino acids: CASSQDMGGSYNSPLHF. The CDR3 DNA reads TGCGCCAGCAGCCAAGATATGGGGGGTAGCTATAATTCACCCCTCCACTTT. This chain uses TRBV4-1 with TRBJ1-6; TRBD1 is a possible D gene (5 bases). CDR1 is MGHRA and CDR2 is YSYEKL in the germline V gene. The germline V and J ends were trimmed by 0 bases and 3 bases, with 12 bases remaining between them. The CDR3 is 17 amino acids.

This clonotype has just a few counts. The chain joins TRBV5-5 to TRBJ1-3; D not certain. Germline V gene lookup returns CDR1 SGHKS and CDR2 YYEKEE (reference sequence). V was pared by 3 bases and J by 2 bases, with 15 bases between. The CDR3 contains 16 residues. The CDR3 DNA follows: TGTGCCAGCAGCTCCTGGATGGGATCCGCTGGAAACACCATATATTTT. Residues: CASSSWMGSAGNTIYF.

To note about this clonotype: This could be a read error, since a much larger clone is one nucleotide away. The gene calls are TRBV29-1 and TRBJ1-1; a possible D gene is TRBD1 (5 bases). This CDR3 has 12 residues. Deletions cut 6 bases from V and 2 bases from J, with 10 bases between. Germline V lookup: CDR1 SQVTM, CDR2 ANQGSEA. The CDR3 DNA reads as TGCAGCGTCTTCCAGGGTAACACTGAAGCTTTCTTT. Translating gives CSVFQGNTEAFF.

The chain has TRBV12-3 or TRBV12-4 and TRBJ2-7; D gene uncertain. The CDR3 spans 14 residues. The V end was cut by 1 base, the J end by 8 bases, with 15 bases between. The CDR3 loop is CASSLERAPGQQYF. The CDR3 region has the DNA TGTGCCAGCAGTTTAGAACGTGCTCCCGGCCAGCAGTACTTC.

This clonotype came up many times. The V gene is TRBV20-1, the J gene TRBJ1-5; no definite D call. Looked up from germline, CDR1 is DFQATT and CDR2 is SNEGSKA (reference sequence). V lost 5 bases, J lost 3 bases, and 8 bases lay in between. This CDR3 contains 12 residues. The CDR3 sequence: CSAQAANQPQHF. The CDR3, as DNA: TGCAGTGCTCAGGCAGCCAATCAGCCCCAGCATTTT.

V is TRBV20-1 and J is TRBJ1-1; D remains ambiguous. The germline V gene encodes CDR1 DFQATT and CDR2 SNEGSKA (reference sequence). CDR3 length equals 14 residues. The V end was cut by 5 bases, the J end by 5 bases, with 18 bases between. Here the CDR3 DNA reads TGCAGTGCTGGAAATACGGCCGATTCGACTGAAGCTTTCTTT. Translated, it gives CSAGNTADSTEAFF.

The sample holds many counts of this clonotype. The junction shows a germline mismatch at one end, possibly a read error. The chain couples TRBV29-1 to TRBJ1-1; TRBD1 matches at 7 bases. The CDR3 loop spans 14 amino acids. CDR1 and CDR2 (germline): SQVTM, ANQGSEA. CDR3 region: CSVEGQAGNTEAFF. The CDR3 region has the DNA TGCAGCGTGGAAGGACAGGCGGGGAACACTGAAGCTTTCTTT.

This clonotype was detected ten times or more. V usage is TRBV20-1 and J usage is TRBJ1-5; D call uncertain. The germline V gene has CDR1 DFQATT and CDR2 SNEGSKA (reference sequence). This CDR3 has 14 residues. V was shortened by 3 bases and J by 0 bases, with 9 bases between the two germline ends. Here the CDR3 reads CSASDSTSNQPQHF. CDR3 sequence (DNA): TGCAGTGCTAGCGACTCCACTAGCAATCAGCCCCAGCATTTT.

V is TRBV28 and J is TRBJ1-1; D gene uncertain. The CDR3 is 12 amino acids. CDR1 and CDR2 (germline): MDHEN, SYDVKM. Trimming shortened V by 6 bases and J by 3 bases, and 8 bases separated the two germline ends. CDR3 sequence: CASRGGDTEAFF. The DNA for the CDR3 is TGTGCCAGCAGGGGCGGAGACACTGAAGCTTTCTTT.

The table lists this clonotype with many counts. The chain carries TRBV12-3 or TRBV12-4 and TRBJ1-5; D not certain. The CDR3 runs 14 residues. The V and J ends lost 2 bases and 3 bases respectively, with 8 bases between them. CDR3 sequence (DNA): TGTGCCAGCAGTTTAACGGTCACCAATCAGCCCCAGCATTTT. The encoded protein is CASSLTVTNQPQHF.

By frequency in the sample, this clonotype is large. The V gene is TRBV5-4, the J gene TRBJ2-1; the match to TRBD2 covers 7 bases. V was clipped by 3 bases and J by 0 bases; unmatched bases: 3. CDR3 length: 15 amino acids. The germline gives CDR1 SGHNT, CDR2 YYREEE (reference sequence). The CDR3 DNA is TGTGCCAGCAGCTCCGGACTAGGCTCCTACAATGAGCAGTTCTTC. Translating gives CASSSGLGSYNEQFF.

Many counts were recorded for this clonotype. J is TRBJ2-2 and V is TRBV6-1; perhaps TRBD1 as D (5 bases). Trimming shortened V by 6 bases and J by 3 bases, and 11 bases separated the two germline ends. Per germline, CDR1 MNHNS and CDR2 SASEGT. This CDR3 is built from 14 residues. CDR3 nucleotide sequence: TGTGCCAGCAGGAAGGACACCTACACCGGGGAGCTGTTTTTT. Translated, it gives CASRKDTYTGELFF.

This clonotype appeared many times. V gene TRBV14 combines with J gene TRBJ1-2; perhaps TRBD1 as D (5 bases). CDR3 length equals 14 residues. Germline loops: CDR1 SGHDN, CDR2 FVKESK. V dropped 4 bases and J dropped 5 bases, with 14 bases sitting between them. The CDR3 nucleotides are TGTGCCAGCAGCCTCTCCCCGGGGGGGTATGGCTACACCTTC. It translates to CASSLSPGGYGYTF.

This clonotype has a count of ten or more. The CDR3: CASSQKREGARETQYF. The CDR3 DNA reads as TGCGCCAGCAGCCAAAAGAGGGAGGGGGCGCGGGAGACCCAGTACTTC. This sequence joins TRBV4-3 and TRBJ2-5; D is possibly TRBD1 or TRBD2 (7 bases each). This CDR3 is built from 16 residues. Germline V CDR1 and CDR2: LGHNA, YSLEER. V lost 2 bases, J lost 5 bases, and 18 bases lay in between.

This clonotype was recorded many times. The chain uses TRBV19 and TRBJ1-5; D is uncertain. Trimming removed 7 bases at V and 4 bases at J, with 11 bases between. There are 13 residues in the CDR3. Germline V gives CDR1 LNHDA, CDR2 SQIVND (reference sequence). The CDR3 region has the DNA TGTGCCAGTACTCCTTCGTGGAATCAGCCCCAGCATTTT. Encoded protein: CASTPSWNQPQHF.

This clonotype occurred many times. The chain links TRBV4-3 to TRBJ2-7; maybe TRBD1 (5 bases). The CDR3 runs 14 residues. CDR1 LGHNA and CDR2 YSLEER come from the germline V gene. The germline V and J ends were trimmed by 1 base and 6 bases, with 13 bases remaining between them. CDR3 nucleotide sequence: TGCGCCAGCAGCCAAGGACAGACAAATAGCGAGCAGTACTTC. This sequence encodes CASSQGQTNSEQYF.